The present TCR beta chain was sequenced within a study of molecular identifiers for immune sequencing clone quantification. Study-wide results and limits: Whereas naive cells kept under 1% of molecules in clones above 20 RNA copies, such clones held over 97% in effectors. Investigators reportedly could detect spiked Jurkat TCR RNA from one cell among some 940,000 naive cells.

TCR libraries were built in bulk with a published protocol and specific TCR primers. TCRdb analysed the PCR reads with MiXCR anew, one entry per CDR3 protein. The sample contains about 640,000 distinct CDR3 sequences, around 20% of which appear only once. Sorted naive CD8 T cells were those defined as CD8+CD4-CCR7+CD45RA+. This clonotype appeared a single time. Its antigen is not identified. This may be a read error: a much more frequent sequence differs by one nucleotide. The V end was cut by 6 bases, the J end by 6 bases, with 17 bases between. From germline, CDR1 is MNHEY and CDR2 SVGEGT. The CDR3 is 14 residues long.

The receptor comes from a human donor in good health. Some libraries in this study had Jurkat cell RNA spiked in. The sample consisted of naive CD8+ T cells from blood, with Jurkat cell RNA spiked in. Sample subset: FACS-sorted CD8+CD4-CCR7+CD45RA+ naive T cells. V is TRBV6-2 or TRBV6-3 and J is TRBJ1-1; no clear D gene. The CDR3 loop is CASSPASMRAEAFF. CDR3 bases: TGTGCCAGCAGCCCCGCGTCAATGAGGGCTGAAGCTTTCTTT.